These T cell receptor beta chains were read from a single sample in a study of cytomegalovirus exposure and HLA in healthy donors. Method: immunoSEQ multiplex PCR; TCRdb's copy keeps in-frame clones and lacks some. The table has approximately 150,000 clones, approximately 78% seen once. The sequenced material came from PBMCs. Receptors were obtained from a woman under 30 in good health and CMV-seropositive. Both conserved end residues are part of each CDR3. Each record gives: J gene, clone size, V gene, D gene, CDR3 DNA, CDR3 protein. The D gene is left open where the match is weak. Only part of the rows carry a size: once, few, many, or a class if the clone is expanded.

TRBJ1-2 once TRBV19 . TGTGCCAGTAGTATAGTGTTTAGTAGTTACTATGGCTACACCTTC CASSIVFSSYYGYTF
TRBJ2-7 . TRBV7-2 . TGTGCCAGCAGCTTAGAGGCAGGCCTATACGAGCAGTACTTC CASSLEAGLYEQYF
TRBJ1-1 few TRBV6-6 . TGTGCCACCGGACAGTTTCCTGGTACTGAAGCTTTCTTT CATGQFPGTEAFF
TRBJ2-5 . TRBV18 TRBD1 TGTGCCAGCTCACCGGACAGGGGCGGGGAGACCCAGTACTTC CASSPDRGGETQYF
TRBJ1-2 . TRBV7-2 TRBD1 TGTGCCAGCAGCTCTGTCCCGGGACAGGCTACCATCTATGGCTACACCTTC CASSSVPGQATIYGYTF
TRBJ2-3 . TRBV5-1 TRBD1 TGCGCCAGCAGCGCTCAGCCGTATAGACAGGGGAGCACAGATACGCAGTATTTT CASSAQPYRQGSTDTQYF
TRBJ2-7 few TRBV27 TRBD2 TGTGCCAGCAGAAGACTAGCGGGAAAGTACGAGCAGTACTTC CASRRLAGKYEQYF
TRBJ2-2 . TRBV5-1 . TGCGCCAGCAGCTTAACCGGGAAAGACGAGGAGCTGTTTTTT CASSLTGKDEELFF
TRBJ1-6 . TRBV7-9 . TGTGCCAGCACCAGCCGGAGCGATTCACCCCTCCACTTT CASTSRSDSPLHF
TRBJ1-1 . TRBV5-1 . TGCGCCAGCAGCTTGGGAGGGAACACTGAAGCTTTCTTT CASSLGGNTEAFF
TRBJ2-7 . TRBV19 TRBD1 TGTGCCAGTAGTCCGGACAGGGGCTACGAGCAGTACTTC CASSPDRGYEQYF
TRBJ1-2 . TRBV28 . TGTGCCAGCAGTTTAGGGGGCGAAAACTATGGCTACACCTTC CASSLGGENYGYTF
TRBJ2-1 few TRBV19 . TGTGCCAGTAGTATCTTTCCGACAGCATACAATGAGCAGTTCTTC CASSIFPTAYNEQFF
TRBJ2-5 . TRBV18 . TGTGCCAGCTCACCACCGGCGCAGGGGCGAGAGACCCAGTACTTC CASSPPAQGRETQYF